A single sample is the source of the 15 T cell receptor beta chains below, sequenced in a study of CD8 T cells in Susac syndrome (dated by TCRdb to the late 2010s). Libraries were made using the immunoSEQ multiplex PCR assay. RNA was extracted using the RNeasy kit, and roughly 0.5 to 1 ug of the RNA was reverse transcribed with random hexamers. TCRdb redid the processing of the public reads, applying fastp at Q25 and MiXCR, and retained in-frame beta chains. Rows are combined by CDR3 protein, so each entry shows the most common genes and DNA. The sample table holds about 130,000 distinct CDR3 sequences, of which approximately 95% were seen once. Jointly, the top ten make up approximately 0.31% of the sample. The sample consisted of CD8+ T cells from PBMCs. Receptors were obtained from a human donor with multiple sclerosis.

The chain recombines TRBV9 with TRBJ2-3; 10 bases fit TRBD2. V gave up 4 bases and J gave up 4 bases; unmatched junction bases: 6. The CDR3 is 15 residues long. Looked up from germline, CDR1 is SGDLS and CDR2 is YYNGEE. CDR3 coding DNA: TGTGCCAGCAGCAAGCGGGGGGGCCGGGCAGATACGCAGTATTTT. Translation: CASSKRGGRADTQYF.

The rearrangement links TRBV10-3 to TRBJ1-1; 10 bases map to TRBD1. After removal of 3 bases from V and 4 bases from J, the junction contained 5 bases not matched to a gene. Germline V gene sequence: CDR1 ENHRY, CDR2 SYGVKD. CDR3 size: 15 residues. The CDR3: CAISEPGTGVTEAFF. The CDR3 coding sequence is TGTGCCATCAGTGAACCCGGGACAGGGGTCACTGAAGCTTTCTTT.

CDR3 DNA: TGTGCCAGCAGCCCCCCGCGGTTAGGAAATGAGCAGTTCTTC. This translates into CASSPPRLGNEQFF. The chain carries TRBV4-2 and TRBJ2-1; D is unresolved. The germline gives CDR1 LGHNA, CDR2 YNFKEQ. V lost 4 bases and J 7 bases, leaving 14 bases between the germline ends. The CDR3 runs to 14 residues.

CDR3 loop: CASTPTPTGELFF. DNA for the CDR3: TGTGCCAGCACCCCGACACCGACCGGGGAGCTGTTTTTT. The chain carries TRBV12-3 or TRBV12-4 and TRBJ2-2; unclear D gene. This CDR3 has 13 amino acids. V dropped 7 bases and J dropped 5 bases, with 11 bases sitting between them.

The genes are TRBV29-1 and TRBJ2-3, with TRBD1 as a possible D gene (6 bases). V was clipped by 3 bases and J by 2 bases, with 9 bases between them. The CDR3 consists of 13 residues. CDR1 is SQVTM, CDR2 ANQGSEA, per germline. The CDR3 spells CSVEDRLTDTQYF. CDR3 DNA: TGCAGCGTTGAGGACAGACTCACAGATACGCAGTATTTT.

This clonotype has only one observation. The chain employs TRBV5-1 and TRBJ2-2; 13 bases are shared with TRBD2. The CDR3 sequence is 16 residues long. CDR1 is SGHRS, CDR2 YFSETQ, per germline. J was trimmed by 4 bases and V by 7 bases; bases with no gene match: 7. CDR3 protein: CASFLGLAGLTGELFF. DNA of the CDR3: TGCGCCAGCTTCCTGGGACTAGCGGGACTCACCGGGGAGCTGTTTTTT.

This clonotype came up once. V gene TRBV7-2 combines with J gene TRBJ2-3; 8 bases are a match to TRBD2. From germline, CDR1 is SGHTA and CDR2 FQGNSA. The CDR3 is 16 amino acids. V shed 1 base and J 6 bases; nucleotides not matched to a gene: 9. In nucleotides, the CDR3 is TGTGCCAGCAGCTTAGTGGGGCTAGCGGGCCGGGATACGCAGTATTTT. Protein: CASSLVGLAGRDTQYF.

The V and J genes are TRBV4-1 and TRBJ1-2, with TRBD1 as a possible D gene (5 bases). The V and J ends lost 4 bases and 4 bases respectively, with 13 bases between them. From germline, CDR1 is MGHRA and CDR2 YSYEKL. The CDR3 length is 14 residues. CDR3 region: CASSRGPGPYGYTF. CDR3 in DNA: TGCGCCAGCAGCCGAGGCCCGGGGCCCTATGGCTACACCTTC.

The rearrangement uses TRBV7-3 and TRBJ2-3; 15 bases align to TRBD2. This CDR3 is built from 20 residues. Unmatched junction bases numbered 19, after V lost 5 bases and J lost 7 bases. Germline values: CDR1 SGHTA, CDR2 FQGTGA. DNA of the CDR3: TGTGCCAGCAGCCCATGGGGACTAGCGGGAGGTTCCCCCACACTACATACGCAGTATTTT. This translates into CASSPWGLAGGSPTLHTQYF.

Notes on this clonotype: One end of the junction is discordant with germline, which a read error may explain. The rearrangement uses TRBV14 and TRBJ1-1; 7 bases match TRBD1. Per germline, CDR1 SGHDN and CDR2 FVKESK. CDR3 length: 16 residues. The CDR3: CASSLFQGVMNTEAFF. The DNA for the CDR3 is TGTGCCAGCAGCCTCTTTCAGGGGGTAATGAACACTGAAGCTTTTTTT.

The V gene is TRBV7-9, the J gene TRBJ2-2; possibly TRBD1 or TRBD2 for D (5 bases each). CDR3 size: 16 residues. Trimming removed 6 bases at V and 6 bases at J, with 20 bases between. CDR1 and CDR2 from the germline V gene are SEHNR and FQNEAQ (reference sequence). The CDR3 sequence: CASRPPGATAPGELFF. The DNA of the CDR3 is TGTGCCAGCAGGCCCCCCGGGGCGACAGCTCCCGGGGAGCTGTTTTTT.

The chain couples TRBV12-3 or TRBV12-4 to TRBJ1-6, with a weak D call TRBD1 (6 bases). The CDR3 loop spans 16 amino acids. V shed 5 bases and J shed 6 bases, with 17 bases lying between them. The CDR3 spells CASSPATGGRNSPLHF. The CDR3, as DNA: TGTGCCAGCAGTCCGGCGACAGGAGGTCGTAATTCACCCCTCCACTTT.

V usage is TRBV24-1 and J usage is TRBJ1-1; D gene uncertain. The germline V gene encodes CDR1 KGHDR and CDR2 SFDVKD. The length of the CDR3 is 15 residues. V lost 8 bases and J 1 base, leaving 16 bases between the germline ends. The DNA of the CDR3 is TGTGCCACCACGACTATGGGTGAGTGGAACACTGAAGCTTTCTTT. It is translated as CATTTMGEWNTEAFF.

CDR3 sequence: CASSQSGDTSKPYEQYV. CDR3 DNA sequence: TGCGCCAGCAGTCAATCGGGGGACACAAGTAAACCTTACGAGCAGTACGTC. This chain uses TRBV23-1 with TRBJ2-7, with a weak D call TRBD1 (6 bases). TRBV23-1 qualifies as an ORF whose function is uncertain. This CDR3 has 17 amino acids. V lost 0 bases and J 4 bases, leaving 19 bases between the germline ends.

The V and J genes are TRBV5-1 and TRBJ2-1, with TRBD2 matching 8 bases. Germline assignment: CDR1 SGHRS and CDR2 YFSETQ. The V segment lost 4 bases and the J segment 5 bases; nucleotides outside the gene matches: 11. The CDR3 totals 16 residues. In nucleotides, the CDR3 is TGCGCCAGCAGCCCGTCGGGGGAGCGGGAGCACAATGAGCAGTTCTTC. Protein sequence: CASSPSGEREHNEQFF.